These 22 T cell receptor beta chains came from one sample sequenced in a study of OX40 agonist ivuxolimab in advanced cancers. Profiled with immunoSEQ multiplex PCR; TCRdb holds only in-frame clones, not every one. The table shows around 50,000 clones, with 90% to 95% occurring only once. The starting material was CD4+ or CD8+ T cells sorted from blood, obtained in a trial of the OX40 agonist ivuxolimab. The receptors derive from an adult with an advanced solid tumor such as melanoma, head and neck, liver or kidney cancer.

The V and J genes are TRBV11-3 and TRBJ2-1; 10 bases line up with TRBD2. V lost 0 bases, J lost 9 bases, and 11 bases stayed unmatched. The CDR3 sequence is 17 residues long. The germline V gene encodes CDR1 SGHNT and CDR2 YENEEA. CDR3 sequence (DNA): TGTGCCAGCAGCTTAGACCCTAGCGGGAGTCACTTGGGTGAGCAGTTCTTC. This translates into CASSLDPSGSHLGEQFF.

By sample share, this clone is medium-sized. The chain recombines TRBV11-3 with TRBJ2-7; D gene uncertain. CDR1 and CDR2 (germline): SGHNT, YENEEA. CDR3 size: 11 residues. Between the trimmed V and J ends, which lost 4 bases and 2 bases, there was a span of 3 bases. CDR3 loop: CASSSAYEQYF. CDR3 sequence (DNA): TGTGCCAGCAGCTCCGCCTACGAGCAGTACTTC.

The chain couples TRBV5-4 to TRBJ2-1; D is unresolved. Germline-derived CDR1 and CDR2 are SGHNT and YYREEE (reference sequence). Trimming took off 1 base at V and 4 bases at J, with 9 bases between the two ends. The CDR3 sequence is 14 residues long. CDR3 DNA sequence: TGTGCCAGCAGCTTGTCGGGTATTTACAATGAGCAGTTCTTC. Translated, it gives CASSLSGIYNEQFF.

This chain joins TRBV7-8 and TRBJ2-1, with TRBD2 matching 8 bases. The CDR3 extends over 17 amino acids. Germline-derived CDR1 and CDR2 are SGHVS and FQNEAQ. V lost 1 base to trimming and J lost 9 bases; unmatched junction nucleotides: 14. CDR3 region: CASSLVSPAGARPEQFF. The CDR3 coding sequence is TGTGCCAGCAGCTTAGTTTCTCCAGCGGGAGCGAGGCCTGAGCAGTTCTTC.

The rearrangement links TRBV28 to TRBJ2-7; no reliable D call. Trimming cost V 8 bases and J 4 bases, with 9 bases left between them. This CDR3 is built from 11 residues. CDR1 is MDHEN and CDR2 is SYDVKM in the germline V gene. Here the CDR3 reads CASGENYEQYF. For the CDR3, the DNA is TGTGCCAGCGGAGAAAATTACGAGCAGTACTTC.

A few counts support this clone. This chain joins TRBV6-5 and TRBJ2-3, with 7 nucleotides matching TRBD1. CDR1 MNHEY and CDR2 SVGAGI come from the germline V gene. Trimming cost V 4 bases and J 1 base; bases outside gene matches: 2. The CDR3 contains 14 residues. CDR3 DNA: TGTGCCAGCAGTTGGGGACAGCGCACAGATACGCAGTATTTT. Protein: CASSWGQRTDTQYF.

V is TRBV9 and J is TRBJ1-5; 7 bases are shared with TRBD1. The V segment lost 8 bases and the J segment 3 bases; nucleotides outside the gene matches: 5. In germline, CDR1 is SGDLS, CDR2 YYNGEE. The CDR3 spans 13 residues. CDR3 sequence: CASGGQYNQPQHF. The CDR3 region has the DNA TGTGCCAGTGGGGGACAGTACAATCAGCCCCAGCATTTT. Full variable domain (remainder filled in from reference TRBV9 and TRBJ1-5): DSGVTQTPKHLITATGQRVTLRCSPRSGDLSVYWYQQSLDQGLQFLIQYYNGEERAKGNILERFSAQQFPDLHSELNLSSLELGDSALYFCASGGQYNQPQHFGDGTRLSIL.

V gene TRBV29-1 combines with J gene TRBJ2-3, with 8 bases that match TRBD2. The junction had 4 bases not matched to a gene; V was cut back by 6 bases and J by 5 bases. Germline loops: CDR1 SQVTM, CDR2 ANQGSEA. The CDR3 runs 12 residues. CDR3 sequence: CSVAGAGDTQYF. In DNA, the CDR3 is TGCAGCGTAGCGGGAGCGGGAGATACGCAGTATTTT.

A note on this clone: The same CDR3 also results from other DNA sequences found in this sample. V and J are TRBV27 and TRBJ2-2; no clear D. Germline CDR1 is MNHEY and CDR2 is SMNVEV (reference sequence). V lost 5 bases to trimming and J lost 5 bases, with 6 bases between them. This CDR3 has 12 amino acids. The CDR3 here is CASSLGTGELFF. The CDR3 nucleotides read TGTGCCAGCAGTCTGGGGACCGGGGAGCTGTTTTTT.

The gene calls are TRBV27 and TRBJ2-7; 8 bases fit TRBD1. Trimming cost V 4 bases and J 3 bases; bases outside gene matches: 2. There are 13 residues in the CDR3. Germline V CDR1 and CDR2: MNHEY, SMNVEV (reference sequence). The CDR3 nucleotides read TGTGCCAGCAGTTGGACAGGGAACTACGAGCAGTACTTC. Protein: CASSWTGNYEQYF.

The chain couples TRBV9 to TRBJ2-1; D is unresolved. The CDR3 totals 13 residues. Germline CDR1 SGDLS, CDR2 YYNGEE. V gave up 2 bases and J gave up 9 bases, with 12 bases separating them. CDR3 coding DNA: TGTGCCAGCAGCGTGCAAAGTCACGGTGAGCAGTTCTTC. This sequence encodes CASSVQSHGEQFF.

This sequence joins TRBV27 and TRBJ2-7; 9 nucleotides agree with TRBD1. CDR1 and CDR2 from the germline V gene are MNHEY and SMNVEV (reference sequence). Germline trimming cut 5 bases from V and 5 bases from J; bases unmatched to any gene: 10. CDR3 size: 15 residues. The CDR3 DNA follows: TGTGCCAGCAGTCCCTTGGGACAGGGCCACCACGAGCAGTACTTC. Translated, it gives CASSPLGQGHHEQYF.

This chain uses TRBV2 with TRBJ2-6; D gene ambiguous. This CDR3 has 15 amino acids. CDR1 is SNHLY and CDR2 is FYNNEI in the germline V gene. Trimming took 2 bases from V and 2 from J, leaving 7 bases between them. CDR3 DNA: TGTGCCAGCAGTGAAACTGAAGCTGGGGCCAACGTCCTGACTTTC. Translated: CASSETEAGANVLTF.

The chain has TRBV4-1 and TRBJ2-7; D remains ambiguous. V was shortened by 0 bases and J by 1 base, with 13 bases between the two germline ends. This CDR3 is 16 amino acids long. Looked up from germline, CDR1 is MGHRA and CDR2 is YSYEKL. The CDR3 nucleotides are TGCGCCAGCAGCCAAGATTGGGAACTATCGTCCTACGAGCAGTACTTC. It specifies CASSQDWELSSYEQYF.

The V gene is TRBV11-1, the J gene TRBJ1-1; D may be TRBD1 (6 bases). The CDR3 length is 14 residues. Trimming took 5 bases from V and 0 from J, leaving 10 bases between them. Per the germline V gene, CDR1 is SGHAT and CDR2 is FQDESV (reference sequence). The CDR3 here is CASSITGLNTEAFF. CDR3 nucleotide sequence: TGTGCCAGCAGCATTACAGGGCTGAACACTGAAGCTTTCTTT.

As to this clone: The same CDR3 also results from other DNA sequences found in this sample. V gene TRBV4-3 combines with J gene TRBJ1-3; the D is unclear. Trimming shortened V by 1 base and J by 0 bases, and 10 bases separated the two germline ends. The CDR3 is 16 residues long. Germline V gene sequence: CDR1 LGHNA, CDR2 YSLEER. The CDR3 coding sequence is TGCGCCAGCAGCCAAGGGATTGGTATCTCTGGAAACACCATATATTTT. This encodes CASSQGIGISGNTIYF.

The chain uses TRBV20-1 and TRBJ1-2; no clear D gene. Germline assignment: CDR1 DFQATT and CDR2 SNEGSKA (reference sequence). Trimming took 5 bases from V and 5 from J, leaving 9 bases between them. The CDR3 has 11 amino acids. The CDR3 sequence: CSAYGLYGYTF. CDR3 coding DNA: TGCAGTGCTTATGGCCTATATGGCTACACCTTC.

The chain uses TRBV7-9 and TRBJ1-4; D gene ambiguous. This CDR3 contains 14 residues. From germline, CDR1 is SEHNR and CDR2 FQNEAQ (reference sequence). V was cut by 7 bases and J by 3 bases, with 12 bases left in between. The chain's CDR3 is CASTQSGPNEKLFF. The CDR3 bases are TGTGCCAGCACCCAATCTGGGCCTAATGAAAAACTGTTTTTT.

The gene calls are TRBV7-2 and TRBJ2-7, with no clear D. The CDR3 runs to 11 residues. The germline V gene has CDR1 SGHTA and CDR2 FQGNSA. Between the trimmed V and J ends, which lost 2 bases and 4 bases, there was a span of 3 bases. The CDR3, as DNA: TGTGCCAGCAGCTTATGGTACGAGCAGTACTTC. This gives the protein CASSLWYEQYF.

This clone was picked up one time. The rearrangement uses TRBV6-1 and TRBJ2-7; D unclear. The V and J ends lost 2 bases and 4 bases respectively, with 0 bases between them. CDR3 length: 10 residues. Germline V CDR1 and CDR2: MNHNS, SASEGT. This chain's CDR3 is CASSEYEQYF. CDR3 coding DNA: TGTGCCAGCAGTGAATACGAGCAGTACTTC.

The chain employs TRBV7-2 and TRBJ2-3, with TRBD2 identical over 7 bases. The CDR3 sequence is 14 residues long. V shed 8 bases and J 2 bases; nucleotides not matched to a gene: 7. Germline V gene lookup returns CDR1 SGHTA and CDR2 FQGNSA. As DNA, the CDR3 is TGTGCCAGCGGCCCTAGCGGCCCCACAGATACGCAGTATTTT. Its translation: CASGPSGPTDTQYF.

The chain joins TRBV27 to TRBJ1-2, with 9 bases matching TRBD1. Germline loops: CDR1 MNHEY, CDR2 SMNVEV (reference sequence). The CDR3 is made up of 15 amino acids. V lost 4 bases and J lost 5; bases outside the gene matches: 8. CDR3 coding DNA: TGTGCCAGCAGTTCCATACAGGGGGCTCGGTATGGCTACACCTTC. Residues: CASSSIQGARYGYTF.